This T cell receptor (beta chain) stems from a study of cytomegalovirus exposure and HLA in healthy donors. The overall study: In terms of ancestry, the Caucasian-associated cluster contained roughly 81% of the approximately 400 genotyped donors. Study-level findings and limits: In a later analysis, specific HLA alleles were associated with 15,000 or so TCR beta sequences at a 0.05 false discovery rate. Later analysis identified a missense DCLRE1C variant that was linked to TCR beta V- and J-gene trimming.

The PCR employed 60 Vbeta primers together with 13 Jbeta primers. Measured with immunoSEQ multiplex PCR; TCRdb has only the in-frame clones, and not every one. Altogether about 120,000 clones are present, about four fifths being singletons, with the ten largest covering 1.5% to 2%. This CDR3 region has 15 residues. Trimming took 8 bases from V and 0 from J; bases not matched to a gene: 6. From germline, CDR1 is SNHLY and CDR2 FYNNEI. Turning to this clone: The antigen is unknown.

This chain joins TRBV2 and TRBJ1-5; 8 bases are a match to TRBD1. Material for sequencing was PBMCs. This TCR was recovered from a young woman in good health and CMV-seronegative. The CDR3 spells CASGQGVNSNQPQHF. CDR3 nucleotide sequence: TGTGCCAGCGGACAGGGAGTAAATAGCAATCAGCCCCAGCATTTT.